This TCR beta chain was captured in a study of PD-1 blockade in classical Hodgkin lymphoma. V was cut by 3 bases and J by 6 bases, with 18 bases left in between. This CDR3 spans 16 amino acids. Germline assignment: CDR1 SGHKS and CDR2 YYEKEE (reference sequence). Method: immunoSEQ multiplex PCR; TCRdb's copy keeps in-frame clones and lacks some. Here the sample spans 20,000 to 25,000 clones, more than 60% being singletons. Study-level results: CD4+ TCR diversity, unlike CD8+, rose significantly by C4D1.

Patients all relapsed after autologous stem cell transplantation, and there was variation in brentuximab vedotin exposure. The study recorded best responses of complete response, partial response or progressive disease. Points on this clone: As yet, its antigen is unknown.

Sample: peripheral blood mononuclear cells (PBMCs), taken before the second cycle of nivolumab. This chain connects TRBV5-5 to TRBJ1-4; a possible D gene is TRBD1 (5 bases). This TCR was recovered from a human donor with classical Hodgkin lymphoma. The CDR3 sequence: CASSSPAWGGYEKLFF. DNA for the CDR3: TGTGCCAGCAGCTCACCCGCCTGGGGGGGTTATGAAAAACTGTTTTTT.